In its sample, the clone carrying this T cell receptor beta chain was seen a few times. The data originate from a study of identical twins. TCRdb analysed the 5' RACE reads with MiXCR anew, one entry per CDR3 protein. The sample contains hundreds of thousands of distinct CDR3 sequences, roughly 7% of which appear only once. Deletions cut 0 bases from V and 0 bases from J, with 6 bases between. Per the germline V gene, CDR1 is KGHSH and CDR2 is LQKENI. The CDR3 runs to 15 residues. A further study also used this sample, focusing on yellow fever vaccine responses in identical twins.

This rearrangement joins TRBV18 to TRBJ2-1; unclear D gene. The sample taken for sequencing was memory (CD45RO+) T cells sorted from blood. This receptor was obtained from a woman aged 18-29 years in good health. CDR3 residues: CASSPPENSYNEQFF. The CDR3 region has the DNA TGTGCCAGCTCACCACCAGAAAACTCCTACAATGAGCAGTTCTTC.